This passage covers 27 T cell receptor beta chains from one sample sequenced in a study of human T cells and chemical hapten exposure. Blood, whole and unfractionated, served as the source for total RNA extraction. TCRdb re-analysed the 5' RACE reads in MiXCR, keeping a single row per CDR3 protein. The sample carries some 150,000 distinct CDR3 sequences, roughly 4.1% recorded once. All receptors come from a female donor in good health.

In this sample, this clonotype turned up many times. The V call is TRBV6-4, the J call TRBJ2-7; 12 bases agree with TRBD1. Germline CDR1 MRHNA, CDR2 SNTAGT. The ends lost 5 bases at V and 5 bases at J; junction bases unmatched: 4. The CDR3 is 14 residues long. The CDR3, as DNA: TGTGCCAGCAGTCCGGGACAGGGGGCAAACGAGCAGTACTTC. Protein product: CASSPGQGANEQYF.

This clonotype was recorded many times. This sequence joins TRBV27 and TRBJ2-7, with TRBD2 matching 13 bases. The germline CDR1 and CDR2 sequences are MNHEY and SMNVEV (reference sequence). The CDR3 extends over 13 amino acids. Losses at the gene ends were 9 bases for V and 4 bases for J; bases not matched to a gene: 3. The CDR3 sequence: CASGLAGAYEQYF. The CDR3 coding sequence is TGTGCCAGTGGACTAGCGGGGGCTTACGAGCAGTACTTC.

The chain recombines TRBV28 with TRBJ1-5; the match to TRBD1 covers 8 bases. Germline V gives CDR1 MDHEN, CDR2 SYDVKM. Trimming at V came to 10 bases and at J to 2 bases, leaving 28 bases not matched to a gene. CDR3 length: 21 amino acids. This CDR3 reads CATTTHRRGQGAQIGNQPQHF. DNA for the CDR3: TGTGCCACTACGACACACCGAAGGGGGCAGGGGGCACAGATAGGCAATCAGCCCCAGCATTTT.

In its sample, this clonotype was seen many times. The genes are TRBV29-1 and TRBJ2-5; D gene uncertain. CDR3 length: 12 amino acids. Trimming shortened V by 7 bases and J by 6 bases, and 15 bases separated the two germline ends. The germline V gene encodes CDR1 SQVTM and CDR2 ANQGSEA. CDR3 bases: TGCAGCGCTAACATTGTTGGGAAGACCCAGTACTTC. Translation: CSANIVGKTQYF.

This clonotype was counted at least ten times. The chain links TRBV5-1 to TRBJ1-5; no definite D call. CDR3 length equals 15 residues. V was pared by 0 bases and J by 6 bases, with 13 bases between. Germline loops: CDR1 SGHRS, CDR2 YFSETQ. The CDR3 loop reads CASSLESPWSQPQHF. CDR3 nucleotide sequence: TGCGCCAGCAGCTTGGAGTCTCCCTGGAGTCAGCCCCAGCATTTT.

This chain links TRBV15 with TRBJ2-3; D might be TRBD2 (6 bases). The CDR3 spans 15 residues. Trimming removed 6 bases at V and 2 bases at J, with 15 bases between. Germline-derived CDR1 and CDR2 are LNHNV and YYDKDF (reference sequence). CDR3 DNA: TGTGCCACCAGGCGGGACGCCCACTCCACAGATACGCAGTATTTT. Protein product: CATRRDAHSTDTQYF.

This clonotype was picked up many times. The CDR3 bases are TGTGCCAGCTCACCCGGGAGCCAGGGCTGCGATCAGCCCCAGCATTTT. This codes for CASSPGSQGCDQPQHF. The chain links TRBV18 to TRBJ1-5; TRBD1 is a possible D gene (5 bases). V gave up 3 bases and J gave up 5 bases, with 17 bases separating them. The CDR3 spans 16 residues. Germline V lookup: CDR1 KGHSH, CDR2 LQKENI.

This clonotype was recorded many times. The rearrangement uses TRBV5-1 and TRBJ1-3; no clear D. V lost 4 bases and J 1 base, leaving 12 bases between the germline ends. This CDR3 has 15 residues. The germline CDR1 and CDR2 sequences are SGHRS and YFSETQ. The CDR3 protein is CASSRDGMSGNTIYF. The DNA for the CDR3 is TGCGCCAGCAGCCGCGACGGAATGTCTGGAAACACCATATATTTT.

This clonotype occurred many times. This chain links TRBV12-3 or TRBV12-4 with TRBJ2-7; 8 bases line up with TRBD1. V shed 5 bases, J shed 9 bases, and the junction held 6 bases outside the gene matches. The CDR3 is 12 residues long. CDR3 sequence: CASSGTGVGQYF. The CDR3 region has the DNA TGTGCCAGCAGTGGGACAGGAGTCGGGCAGTACTTC.

The chain couples TRBV12-3 or TRBV12-4 to TRBJ2-4, with D unresolved. CDR3 length: 19 amino acids. V lost 4 bases to trimming and J lost 0 bases, with 22 bases between them. The CDR3 here is CASSSSWGPLDLAKNIQYF. The DNA for the CDR3 is TGTGCCAGCAGTTCGTCCTGGGGTCCTCTCGACTTAGCCAAAAACATTCAGTACTTC.

This clonotype was seen a handful of times. The DNA of the CDR3 is TGTGCCAGCAGCAACAGGGCCCAGGAGACCCAGTACTTC. Translated, it gives CASSNRAQETQYF. The chain has TRBV7-3 and TRBJ2-5; tentative D call: TRBD1 (6 bases). The CDR3 loop spans 13 amino acids. V lost 5 bases and J lost 5, with 12 bases in between. Germline V gives CDR1 SGHTA, CDR2 FQGTGA. Together with reference TRBV7-3 and TRBJ2-5, the CDR3 gives the full variable domain: GAGVSQTPSNKVTEKGKYVELRCDPISGHTALYWYRQSLGQGPEFLIYFQGTGAADDSGLPNDRFFAVRPEGSVSTLKIQRTERGDSAVYLCASSNRAQETQYFGPGTRLLVL.

Many counts were recorded for this clonotype. In nucleotides, the CDR3 is TGTGCCAGCTCACGGCAAGGGAATAATGGCTACACCTTC. Translation: CASSRQGNNGYTF. V is TRBV18 and J is TRBJ1-2; D is unclear. The CDR3 is 13 residues long. Germline CDR1 reads KGHSH; CDR2 reads LQKENI. The ends were cut back, 4 bases at V and 6 bases at J, with 12 bases in the middle.

This clonotype occurred many times. The chain is built from TRBV9 and TRBJ2-7; weak D call: TRBD2 (6 bases). Trimming removed 3 bases from V and 7 bases from J, with 14 bases in between. The CDR3 runs 13 residues. Per germline, CDR1 SGDLS and CDR2 YYNGEE. CDR3 in amino acids: CASSALARSEQYF. In DNA, the CDR3 is TGTGCCAGCAGCGCCCTAGCGAGGAGTGAGCAGTACTTC.

This clonotype was counted at least ten times. This chain connects TRBV10-1 to TRBJ2-3, with D possibly called TRBD1 or TRBD2 (5 bases each). From germline, CDR1 is WNHNN and CDR2 SYGVQD (reference sequence). V lost 4 bases and J 1 base, leaving 15 bases between the germline ends. This CDR3 is 16 amino acids long. DNA of the CDR3: TGCGCCAGCAGTGGCATCCGGGACGGGGGCACAGATACGCAGTATTTT. This encodes CASSGIRDGGTDTQYF.

In its sample, this clonotype was seen many times. The V and J genes are TRBV20-1 and TRBJ1-2; D gene ambiguous. Trimming removed 3 bases at V and 2 bases at J, with 13 bases between. Per the germline V gene, CDR1 is DFQATT and CDR2 is SNEGSKA (reference sequence). CDR3 length: 14 residues. The CDR3 DNA reads TGCAGTGCTAGGGGAAAGGGAAGAAACTATGGCTACACCTTC. Protein sequence: CSARGKGRNYGYTF.

This clonotype was seen many times. Sequence at one end of the junction differs from germline and may be a read error. The genes are TRBV9 and TRBJ2-2, with TRBD1 matching over 8 bases. The germline gives CDR1 SGDLS, CDR2 YYNGEE. The CDR3 is 18 residues long. Written as DNA, the CDR3 is TGTGCCAGCAGCCCAAAAGACGGACAGGGCCCCCCCCTTGGGGGGCTGTTTTTT. Protein product: CASSPKDGQGPPLGGLFF.

This clonotype has more than one count but fewer than ten. V is TRBV5-1 and J is TRBJ2-7, with a tentative D call TRBD1 (5 bases). V gave up 1 base and J gave up 0 bases, with 17 bases separating them. The CDR3 has 17 residues. The germline CDR1 and CDR2 sequences are SGHRS and YFSETQ. CDR3 residues: CASSLQSTGITSYEQYF. The CDR3 bases are TGCGCCAGCAGCTTGCAGTCCACAGGAATAACCTCCTACGAGCAGTACTTC. Together with reference TRBV5-1 and TRBJ2-7, the CDR3 gives the full variable domain: KAGVTQTPRYLIKTRGQQVTLSCSPISGHRSVSWYQQTPGQGLQFLFEYFSETQRNKGNFPGRFSGRQFSNSRSEMNVSTLELGDSALYLCASSLQSTGITSYEQYFGPGTRLTVT.

This clonotype was detected many times. The rearrangement joins TRBV27 to TRBJ1-5; 7 positions agree with TRBD1. This CDR3 region has 15 residues. Germline V gives CDR1 MNHEY, CDR2 SMNVEV (reference sequence). With V trimmed by 2 bases and J by 1 base, 2 bases remained unmatched. The CDR3 loop is CASSLTGQSNQPQHF. Here the CDR3 DNA reads TGTGCCAGCAGTTTAACGGGACAGAGCAATCAGCCCCAGCATTTT.

This clonotype appeared many times. The chain has TRBV7-9 and TRBJ2-1; 8 nucleotides align to TRBD1. Germline-derived CDR1 and CDR2 are SEHNR and FQNEAQ (reference sequence). The V gene end was trimmed by 6 bases and the J gene end by 4 bases; junction bases not matched to a gene: 8. CDR3 length: 15 residues. The CDR3 nucleotides read TGTGCCAGCAGTCGAGGGACAGGATATTACAATGAGCAGTTCTTC. It codes for CASSRGTGYYNEQFF. Full variable domain (missing parts from reference TRBV7-9 and TRBJ2-1): DTGVSQNPRHKITKRGQNVTFRCDPISEHNRLYWYRQTLGQGPEFLTYFQNEAQLEKSRLLSDRFSAERPKGSFSTLEIQRTEQGDSAMYLCASSRGTGYYNEQFFGPGTRLTVL.

About this clonotype: A much bigger clone sits one base away, suggesting this may be a read error. V usage is TRBV7-2 and J usage is TRBJ2-7, with 8 nucleotides matching TRBD2. The CDR3 is made up of 14 amino acids. V trimming: 3 bases; J trimming: 5 bases; junction bases outside the gene matches: 6. Germline-derived CDR1 and CDR2 are SGHTA and FQGNSA. CDR3: CASSLERGPDEQYF. DNA for the CDR3: TGTGCCAGCAGCTTGGAGCGGGGGCCGGACGAGCAGTACTTC.

V and J are TRBV18 and TRBJ1-5; D is ambiguous. The V end was cut by 10 bases, the J end by 2 bases, with 15 bases between. Germline V lookup: CDR1 KGHSH, CDR2 LQKENI. The CDR3 contains 14 residues. CDR3 coding DNA: TGTGCCAAGAGCTGTCAGGTTTGCAATCAGCCCCAGCATTTT. Translating gives CAKSCQVCNQPQHF.

This clonotype was picked up many times. The J gene is TRBJ1-1, the V gene TRBV5-1; TRBD1 agrees at 9 bases. The CDR3 length is 15 residues. Germline V gives CDR1 SGHRS, CDR2 YFSETQ. V shed 4 bases, J shed 1 base, and the junction held 5 bases outside the gene matches. The CDR3 region is CASSTDRGRNTEAFF. For the CDR3, the DNA is TGCGCCAGCAGCACGGACAGGGGTCGGAACACTGAAGCTTTCTTT.

This clonotype was observed at least ten times. This chain uses TRBV7-9 with TRBJ1-6; 9 bases are shared with TRBD1. With V trimmed by 6 bases and J by 6 bases, 6 bases remained unmatched. CDR3 size: 15 residues. Germline CDR1 SEHNR, CDR2 FQNEAQ (reference sequence). CDR3 DNA sequence: TGTGCCAGCAGTCGGGCGACAGGGGGTAATTCACCCCTCCACTTT. This codes for CASSRATGGNSPLHF.

This clonotype was found many times. The chain uses TRBV6-2 or TRBV6-3 and TRBJ1-3, with D perhaps TRBD1 (5 bases). The CDR3 is 15 residues long. Germline V CDR1 and CDR2: MNHEY, SVGEGT. Trimming shortened V by 6 bases and J by 4 bases, and 16 bases separated the two germline ends. The CDR3 protein is CASSRTGRTGNTIYF. The CDR3 nucleotides read TGTGCCAGCAGCCGCACAGGCCGGACCGGAAACACCATATATTTT.

Of note for this clonotype: A much bigger clone sits one base away, suggesting this may be a read error. Here the CDR3 reads CASSPPTGGYITEAFF. CDR3 DNA sequence: TGTGCCAGCAGCCCTCCGACAGGGGGTTATATTACTGAAGCTTTCTTT. The rearrangement links TRBV7-2 to TRBJ1-1, with 9 bases that match TRBD1. The CDR3 totals 16 residues. V lost 5 bases and J lost 5; bases outside the gene matches: 12. Looked up from germline, CDR1 is SGHTA and CDR2 is FQGNSA. The full variable domain, its missing parts supplied by reference TRBV7-2 and TRBJ1-1, is GAGVSQSPSNKVTEKGKDVELRCDPISGHTALYWYRQSLGQGLEFLIYFQGNSAPDKSGLPSDRFSAERTGGSVSTLTIQRTQQEDSAVYLCASSPPTGGYITEAFFGQGTRLTVV.

The V gene is TRBV23-1, the J gene TRBJ2-2; a possible D gene is TRBD2 (7 bases). TRBV23-1 is an ORF, and what it does is uncertain. V was clipped by 6 bases and J by 2 bases, with 16 bases between them. This CDR3 is 16 amino acids long. The CDR3 DNA follows: TGCGCCAGCAGCCGAGAGGGGGGGGCTAACACCGGGGAGCTGTTTTTT. Protein product: CASSREGGANTGELFF.

At least ten counts were recorded for this clonotype. The chain combines TRBV29-1 with TRBJ1-1; D remains unclear. V gave up 6 bases and J gave up 5 bases, with 10 bases separating them. CDR1 and CDR2 from the germline V gene are SQVTM and ANQGSEA. The CDR3 contains 11 residues. The CDR3 DNA reads TGCAGCGTCGCCTCCGGGACTGAAGCTTTCTTT. It is translated as CSVASGTEAFF.